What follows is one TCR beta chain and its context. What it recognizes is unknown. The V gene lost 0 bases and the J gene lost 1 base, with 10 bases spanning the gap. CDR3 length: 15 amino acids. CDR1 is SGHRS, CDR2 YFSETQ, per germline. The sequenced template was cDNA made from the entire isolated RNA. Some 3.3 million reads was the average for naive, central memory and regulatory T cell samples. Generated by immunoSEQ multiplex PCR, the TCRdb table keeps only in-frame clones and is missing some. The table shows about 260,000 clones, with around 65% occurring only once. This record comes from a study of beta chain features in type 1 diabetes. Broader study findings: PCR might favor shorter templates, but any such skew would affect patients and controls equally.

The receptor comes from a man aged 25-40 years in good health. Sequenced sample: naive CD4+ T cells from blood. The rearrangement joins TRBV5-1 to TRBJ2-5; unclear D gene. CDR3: CASSLDGLSQETQYF. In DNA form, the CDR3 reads TGCGCCAGCAGCTTGGATGGCCTGTCCCAAGAGACCCAGTACTTC.